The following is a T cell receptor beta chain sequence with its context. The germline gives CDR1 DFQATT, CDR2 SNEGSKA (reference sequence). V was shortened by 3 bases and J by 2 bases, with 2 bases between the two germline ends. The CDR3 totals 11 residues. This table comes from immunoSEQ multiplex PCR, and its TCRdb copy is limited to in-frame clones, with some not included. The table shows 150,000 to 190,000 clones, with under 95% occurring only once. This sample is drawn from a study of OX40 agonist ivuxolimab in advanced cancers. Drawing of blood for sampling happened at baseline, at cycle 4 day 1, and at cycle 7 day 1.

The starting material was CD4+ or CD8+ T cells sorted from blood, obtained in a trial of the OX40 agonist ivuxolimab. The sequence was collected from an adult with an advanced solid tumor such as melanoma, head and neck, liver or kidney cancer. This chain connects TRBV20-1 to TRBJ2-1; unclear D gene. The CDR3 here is CSARTYNEQFF. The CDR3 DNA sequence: TGCAGTGCTAGGACCTACAATGAGCAGTTCTTC.